This TCR beta chain is from a study of cytomegalovirus exposure and HLA in healthy donors (TCRdb year 2017). In the study overall: An earlier analysis of more than 550 of the donors reported approximately 280 Gb of sequence data and 95 million to 130 million unique TCR beta sequences obtained from about 170 million T cells. Every discovery cohort repertoire had been produced on one sequencing platform. The study profiled the T cell repertoires of more than 500 subjects by immunosequencing and related them to cytomegalovirus serostatus. Genome-wide SNP genotypes for about 65% of the roughly 670 donors were used in a later genetic analysis, which treated that subset as a discovery cohort. Both class I and class II loci were covered by HLA typing, at four-digit resolution. Around 320 gigabases of sequencing data and 70 million to 100 million unique TCR sequences were included in an early release covering about 620 HLA-typed donors. A separate validation cohort of roughly 120 different subjects was used in addition to the 666-subject first cohort. Across some 400 genotyped donors of the cohort, an average of approximately 200,000 unique TCR beta nucleotide sequences per donor were sequenced, and 15% to 20% of those sequences were non-productive. Four to six DR-DQ haplotypes were handled as single units for association and clustering, since linkage in the cohort was strong. A later analysis re-analyzed previously published TCR beta repertoires from roughly 690 donors and added high-resolution HLA genotyping to study TCR occurrence patterns. In an earlier analysis of roughly 540 of the donors, high-throughput TCR beta sequencing was used to judge whether each TCR beta V gene segment behaved as functional or pseudogenic. The study combined high-throughput TCR immunosequencing, statistical association of individual TCRs with disease status, and machine learning to predict cytomegalovirus infection status. The genetic ancestry cluster associated with self-reported Caucasian donors included over 80% of the 398 genotyped donors. In the later analysis, no new phenotypic data were used to find candidate immune exposures; instead, reliance was placed on TCR beta sequences and their occurrence across donors. Alongside the repertoire data, information on donor age, sex, ethnicity and CMV serostatus was compiled. The number of donors typed differed by locus, with 629-630 for A, B, C, DRB1 and DQB1, more than 500 for DQA1, approximately 570 for DPA1, and 472 for DPB1. The study aimed to test whether signatures of past pathogen exposure could be identified by cataloging public T cell receptors.

CDR1 SGHTA and CDR2 FQGNSA were looked up in the germline V gene. From the cysteine through the phenylalanine, the CDR3 covers 15 amino acids. Solely the CDR3 DNA is kept, with 45 bases framed from the first base. At the junction V is shortened by 5 bases and J by 3 bases; bases outside the gene matches: 7. In regard to this clone: No antigen is known for it. The sample holds no much larger clone one base away, and base qualities are not on file.

The method behind the library was the immunoSEQ multiplex PCR assay. A mixture of 60 forward primers for TCR Vbeta segments and 13 reverse primers for TCR Jbeta segments was used in the multiplex PCR. The CDR3 region of rearranged TCR beta genes was amplified from genomic DNA by a multiplex PCR assay. Amplified TCR beta libraries were sequenced as 87-base-pair reads on the Illumina HiSeq System. Under the source paper's analysis protocol: A later analysis tallied approximately 87 million unique TCR beta chains across the 666 repertoires, and about 10 million of those chains were shared by two or more donors. Raw reads were error-corrected and collapsed into unique sequences with a nearest-neighbor algorithm that merged closely related sequences to remove PCR and sequencing errors. V, D and J gene segments were assigned by aligning CDR3 sequences to IMGT reference sequences. For a sequence to be retained, at least a six-nucleotide match to both a V gene segment and a J gene segment was required. A rearrangement counted as productive if the CDR3 had no stop codons and remained in frame with V and J, and every other rearrangement counted as non-productive. CDR3 was defined according to IMGT convention as the region running from the second conserved V-encoded cysteine to the conserved J-encoded phenylalanine. The earlier analysis of a few hundred of the donors excluded any sequence lacking an unambiguous match to a single V gene segment. An earlier analysis of 587 of the donors called V segments functional above 56.7% productive rearrangements and segregating when the between-donor standard deviation exceeded 5%. A statistical classification framework was developed to diagnose cytomegalovirus status using the catalog of TCR beta chain sequences. A later analysis assigned V and J genes by comparing TCR nucleotide sequences with IMGT/GENE-DB human TR gene sequences. In a later analysis, CDR3 sequences and most-parsimonious VDJ recombination scenarios were assigned using the TCRdist pipeline. In a later analysis, each TCR beta chain was defined by its CDR3 amino acid sequence together with its V-gene family, and reads without a unique V-gene family were excluded. A later analysis removed 550 to 650 highly shared, low-generation-probability nucleotide sequences to deal with suspected cross-contamination and a sequencing artifact. In a later analysis, a clonal expansion index was calculated for each public chain from normalized within-repertoire ranks of inferred template counts. In a later analysis, generation probabilities were computed using a VDJ recombination model fitted to out-of-frame rearrangements, and the results were checked against IGoR. Hypergeometric tests were used in a later analysis to score TCR-TCR, TCR-HLA and TCR-CMV co-occurrence, with a repertoire-size bias correction applied to the TCR pairs. False discovery rates were estimated in a later analysis by permuting HLA or CMV assignments 20 times. In a later analysis, co-occurring TCRs were grouped using DBSCAN, and TCRdist sequence similarity was added for clustering within HLA-allele-positive subsets. Co-occurrence clustering excluded repertoires with fewer than 30,000 or more than 120,000 public chains, plus five with anomalous nucleotide sharing. The table was pulled from immuneACCESS by TCRdb, which kept in-frame rearrangements only. Such tables lose some clones; where checked, under half of the loss comes from unresolved V genes, and the rest has no known cause. V, J and clone size reflect that table, while D and trimming were determined from the DNA. The sample table lists about 160,000 clones, 60% to 80% of them with a count of one. The ten largest clonotypes hold around 0.97% of the sample.

The cohort comprised fewer than 750 healthy bone marrow donors. All cohort members were sampled while nominally healthy, although unrecorded immune exposures were likely present. The donor tested CMV seropositive, placing the donor among the approximately 290 seropositive members of the cohort. A peripheral blood sample was provided by each donor, and peripheral blood mononuclear cells were used for TCR beta sequencing. The Qiagen DNeasy Blood Extraction Kit was used to extract genomic DNA from the blood cell samples. Summary of the overall study and its limitations: The cohort was sequenced for TCR beta chains only, and without alpha or paired-chain data the features that could be detected were limited. The study gave a list of over 150 TCR beta chains associated with cytomegalovirus. Immune exposure information for the cohort was limited to CMV serostatus. A later genetic analysis reported fewer N-insertions in productive TCRs among donors in an Asian-associated ancestry cluster than the approximately 670-donor mean. HLA typing was unavailable for some donors at each locus, so association tests used only the typed subset. A further reported finding was that TCR beta sequences accurately predicted the HLA-A and HLA-B alleles for most subjects in the first cohort. Some IMGT-functional V segments, including TRBV6-2 and TRBV6-3, could not be told apart with the 87-base-pair reads, so those segments were excluded. According to a later analysis, parvovirus B19, influenza, CMV and Epstein-Barr virus appeared linked to several top co-occurrence clusters. In vitro tests confirmed that a few of the cytomegalovirus-associated TCR beta chains recognize cytomegalovirus antigens. According to a later analysis, TCR association rates differed among HLA loci, with DRB1 alleles showing the most associated TCRs and HLA-C alleles showing the fewest. While some public TCRs were present in many individuals, most TCR sequences turned up only very rarely across donors. Correlated functional status among segregating V segments might reflect linkage disequilibrium, but an unknown experimental factor could not be ruled out. At a false discovery rate of 0.05, a later analysis linked 16,951 TCR beta sequences to specific HLA alleles. The authors suggested that the approach could potentially be extended to other disease states and immunological phenotypes. The classifier was reported to diagnose cytomegalovirus status with high specificity and sensitivity in both the original cohort and the validation cohort. Assigning TCR associations to individual alleles was difficult when HLA alleles, especially DR and DQ, strongly co-occurred. V-gene and J-gene trimming of TCR beta chains was associated with a missense DCLRE1C variant in a later genetic analysis, and the association was replicated in an independent cohort. The presence/absence analyses assumed that sequencing depth was roughly uniform across donors, and that assumption may not be true. The earlier analysis of 587 of the donors excluded fewer than 20 rarely observed V segments, including chromosome 9 orphons, because counts were too low. An earlier analysis of approximately 540 of the donors showed that most TCR beta V segments appeared in productive rearrangements either about 90% or about 30% of the time, which broadly matched IMGT annotations. A later analysis found that HLA-associated TCR beta chains were more clonally expanded and had lower generation probabilities than equally common non-associated chains. A cluster of highly shared sequence variants was judged likely to be a technical artifact of the sequencing pipeline. A later analysis found that most CMV-associated TCR beta chains appeared HLA-restricted, with HLA associations seemingly driven largely by CMV exposure.

This chain is built from TRBV7-2 and TRBJ1-2; 9 of the junction bases match TRBD1. Specimen: PBMCs. The sequence derives from a woman between 45 and 60 years old in good health and CMV-seropositive. The CDR3 has the sequence CASSTDRGGYYGYTF. The nucleotide sequence reads TGTGCCAGCAGCACGGACAGGGGAGGCTACTATGGCTACACCTTC. The CDR3 plus the reference TRBV7-2 and TRBJ1-2 genes for the other parts give the full variable domain: GAGVSQSPSNKVTEKGKDVELRCDPISGHTALYWYRQSLGQGLEFLIYFQGNSAPDKSGLPSDRFSAERTGGSVSTLTIQRTQQEDSAVYLCASSTDRGGYYGYTFGSGTRLTVV.